This T cell receptor beta chain was identified in a study of T cell repertoires in cytomegalovirus infection. Background on the study: CMV infection plus the matching HLA type was flagged by public TCR beta signatures. Study-wide results and caveats: Totalled public TCR beta family frequency picked out people who carried CMV plus the relevant HLA.

A single record per CDR3 protein comes from TCRdb applying MiXCR to the reads. This sample yields approximately 990,000 distinct CDR3 sequences, of which under 40% are seen a single time; over 10% belongs to the top ten. This clonotype was counted many times. The target antigen is unknown. There are 17 residues in the CDR3. The germline gives CDR1 SGHTA, CDR2 FQGNSA. With 2 bases removed from V and 3 bases from J, the gap between germline ends came to 17 bases. The sequence was collected from a human donor in good health (CMV status not recorded). Some clones in this sample may be carry-over from other donors' samples. The input for sequencing was cultured CD8+ T cells from PBMCs, taken from culture after CMV antigen stimulation. The chain uses TRBV7-2 and TRBJ2-1; D possibly corresponds to TRBD1 (6 bases). CDR3 sequence reads: CASSLPARTAVYNEQFF. The CDR3 DNA is TGTGCCAGCAGCTTACCAGCTCGGACAGCCGTCTACAATGAGCAGTTCTTC. The full variable domain, rest sourced from reference TRBV7-2 and TRBJ2-1, is GAGVSQSPSNKVTEKGKDVELRCDPISGHTALYWYRQSLGQGLEFLIYFQGNSAPDKSGLPSDRFSAERTGGSVSTLTIQRTQQEDSAVYLCASSLPARTAVYNEQFFGPGTRLTVL.